A single sample is the source of the 23 T cell receptor beta chains below, sequenced in a study of CD8+CD57+ T cells in acquired aplastic anemia. The template used for profiling TCR beta VDJ and CDR3 was genomic DNA. Each CDR3 protein gets one entry after TCRdb re-called the reads with MiXCR. The sample has about 180,000 distinct CDR3 sequences; 45% to 50% are singletons. Sequenced input: sorted CD4+, CD8+, or CD8+CD57+ T cells (not recorded which) from PBMCs. The receptor source for this set is a human donor in good health.

This clonotype has only a few counts. The genes are TRBV6-1 and TRBJ2-2, with TRBD2 matching over 11 bases. CDR3 size: 17 residues. The junction had 6 bases not matched to a gene; V was cut back by 5 bases and J by 1 base. Germline CDR1 reads MNHNS; CDR2 reads SASEGT. DNA of the CDR3: TGTGCCAGCAGTAAGCTTGGACTAGCGGGGAACACCGGGGAGCTGTTTTTT. It is translated as CASSKLGLAGNTGELFF.

The sample holds many counts of this clonotype. This sequence joins TRBV19 and TRBJ2-2; perhaps TRBD1 as D (5 bases). CDR3 length equals 15 residues. Germline V lookup: CDR1 LNHDA, CDR2 SQIVND (reference sequence). The germline V and J ends were trimmed by 3 bases and 1 base, with 9 bases remaining between them. The CDR3 loop is CASSIQGMNTGELFF. The DNA for the CDR3 is TGTGCCAGTAGTATCCAGGGCATGAACACCGGGGAGCTGTTTTTT.

V is TRBV7-3 and J is TRBJ2-3; D might be TRBD1 or TRBD2, each matching 5 bases. The CDR3 loop spans 15 amino acids. Trimming took 7 bases from V and 1 from J, leaving 15 bases between them. Germline V gene data show CDR1 as SGHTA and CDR2 as FQGTGA. The chain's CDR3 is CASTQLVGGTDTQYF. The DNA of the CDR3 is TGTGCCAGCACCCAGCTAGTGGGGGGCACAGATACGCAGTATTTT.

The V gene is TRBV20-1, the J gene TRBJ2-1, with 8 bases aligning to TRBD2. CDR1 DFQATT and CDR2 SNEGSKA come from the germline V gene (reference sequence). V gave up 6 bases and J gave up 7 bases; unmatched junction bases: 11. CDR3 length equals 14 residues. For the CDR3, the DNA is TGCAGTGCACGGACTAGCTGGAGACGGAATGAGCAGTTCTTC. It translates to CSARTSWRRNEQFF.

With respect to this clonotype: An end of the junction differs from the germline gene, which may be a read error. The rearrangement joins TRBV5-1 to TRBJ1-2; no definite D call. In germline, CDR1 is SGHRS, CDR2 YFSETQ. The CDR3 spans 13 residues. CDR3 region: CASSLGSANGYAF. Here the CDR3 DNA reads TGCGCCAGCAGCCTTGGATCTGCTAATGGCTACGCCTTC.

At least ten counts were recorded for this clonotype. The chain is built from TRBV7-8 and TRBJ1-3; possible D gene TRBD1, 6 bases. The germline V and J ends were trimmed by 4 bases and 0 bases, with 10 bases remaining between them. Germline lookup yields CDR1 SGHVS and CDR2 FQNEAQ. The CDR3 length is 15 residues. Here the CDR3 reads CASSSGQISGNTIYF. CDR3 nucleotides: TGTGCCAGCAGCTCCGGACAGATCTCTGGAAACACCATATATTTT. The full variable domain, completed using reference TRBV7-8 and TRBJ1-3, is GAGVSQSPRYKVAKRGQDVALRCDPISGHVSLFWYQQALGQGPEFLTYFQNEAQLDKSGLPSDRFFAERPEGSVSTLKIQRTQQEDSAVYLCASSSGQISGNTIYFGEGSWLTVV.

The J gene is TRBJ2-5, the V gene TRBV10-1, with D unclear. Per germline, CDR1 WNHNN and CDR2 SYGVQD (reference sequence). This CDR3 is 15 amino acids long. The ends were cut back, 2 bases at V and 5 bases at J, with 15 bases in the middle. CDR3 in amino acids: CASSEGFSLGETQYF. CDR3 nucleotide sequence: TGCGCCAGCAGTGAGGGTTTCAGTCTAGGGGAGACCCAGTACTTC.

The genes are TRBV2 and TRBJ1-1; 7 bases are a match to TRBD1. Germline V gene data show CDR1 as SNHLY and CDR2 as FYNNEI. After removal of 5 bases from V and 6 bases from J, the junction contained 3 bases not matched to a gene. The CDR3 is 12 residues long. The CDR3 spells CASSLQGSEAFF. The CDR3 DNA reads as TGTGCCAGCAGTCTACAGGGGTCTGAAGCTTTCTTT.

The chain links TRBV20-1 to TRBJ1-5; a weak D match, TRBD1 (5 bases). The V gene lost 0 bases and the J gene lost 4 bases, with 10 bases spanning the gap. Germline CDR1 and CDR2: DFQATT and SNEGSKA (reference sequence). There are 14 residues in the CDR3. The CDR3 bases are TGCAGTGCTAGAGAATCGACAGTTAATCAGCCCCAGCATTTT. It encodes CSARESTVNQPQHF.

This clonotype was detected only a few times. A read error is possible here, since a much larger clone lies one base away. J is TRBJ1-2 and V is TRBV5-1; the match to TRBD1 covers 8 bases. Unmatched junction bases numbered 1, after V lost 3 bases and J lost 3 bases. The CDR3 contains 13 residues. CDR1 and CDR2 (germline): SGHRS, YFSETQ. This CDR3 reads CASSSQGDYGYTF. The CDR3 DNA sequence: TGCGCCAGCAGCTCACAGGGGGACTATGGCTACACCTTC.

The rearrangement uses TRBV10-3 and TRBJ1-1; D is possibly TRBD1 (6 bases). Trimming pared 4 bases from V and 6 bases from J, leaving 12 bases between. The CDR3 sequence is 13 residues long. The V gene's germline CDR1 is ENHRY and CDR2 SYGVKD. Here the CDR3 DNA reads TGTGCCATCAGTGTGGACAGCCCCGCTGAAGCTTTCTTT. This sequence encodes CAISVDSPAEAFF.

A single count supports this clonotype. The chain uses TRBV7-3 and TRBJ2-7; the D gene could be TRBD1 or TRBD2 (6 bases each). The V end lost 5 bases, the J end lost 6 bases, and 14 bases lay between the germline ends. Per germline, CDR1 SGHTA and CDR2 FQGTGA. This CDR3 region has 13 residues. CDR3 sequence: CASSPRGEREQYF. In DNA form, the CDR3 reads TGTGCCAGCAGCCCAAGGGGGGAACGCGAGCAGTACTTC. The complete variable domain, with remaining parts taken from reference TRBV7-3 and TRBJ2-7, reads GAGVSQTPSNKVTEKGKYVELRCDPISGHTALYWYRQSLGQGPEFLIYFQGTGAADDSGLPNDRFFAVRPEGSVSTLKIQRTERGDSAVYLCASSPRGEREQYFGPGTRLTVT.

The chain recombines TRBV24-1 with TRBJ2-2; D is uncertain. The ends were cut back, 1 base at V and 0 bases at J, with 5 bases in the middle. CDR1 and CDR2 from the germline V gene are KGHDR and SFDVKD. CDR3 size: 15 residues. CDR3 bases: TGTGCCACCAGTGATTTTCAAGCGAACACCGGGGAGCTGTTTTTT. Translated, it gives CATSDFQANTGELFF.

V gene TRBV9 combines with J gene TRBJ2-3; tentatively, D is TRBD1 (5 bases). Trimming took off 0 bases at V and 5 bases at J, with 10 bases between the two ends. Germline lookup yields CDR1 SGDLS and CDR2 YYNGEE. CDR3 length: 14 amino acids. The CDR3 is CASSVAPGLDTQYF. CDR3 sequence (DNA): TGTGCCAGCAGCGTAGCTCCAGGGCTAGATACGCAGTATTTT.

In regard to this clonotype: At one end, the junction sequence differs from germline, possibly due to a read error. The chain is built from TRBV6-5 and TRBJ1-4; 7 nucleotides agree with TRBD1. Germline CDR1 MNHEY, CDR2 SVGAGI. The CDR3 has 16 residues. The CDR3 nucleotides read TGTGCCAGCAGTTCTTCCCGGACAGGAGATCGTGAAAAACGGCTTTTT. Protein: CASSSSRTGDREKRLF.

In its sample, this clonotype was seen many times. J is TRBJ2-7 and V is TRBV20-1, with 7 bases matching TRBD2. The trim removed 0 bases at V and 2 bases at J, leaving 10 bases unmatched. CDR3 length: 16 amino acids. Germline values: CDR1 DFQATT, CDR2 SNEGSKA (reference sequence). The CDR3 is CSARDAFGGGAYEQYF. CDR3 coding DNA: TGCAGTGCTAGAGATGCGTTCGGCGGGGGAGCCTACGAGCAGTACTTC.

This clonotype showed up many times. The genes are TRBV7-9 and TRBJ2-7; D tentatively reads TRBD1 or TRBD2 (7 bases each). V was trimmed by 5 bases and J by 6 bases, leaving 29 bases between them. Looked up from germline, CDR1 is SEHNR and CDR2 is FQNEAQ (reference sequence). The CDR3 contains 18 residues. CDR3 protein: CASSTSGGAQGRLSEQYF. The CDR3 nucleotides are TGTGCCAGCAGCACTAGTGGGGGGGCACAGGGGCGATTGAGCGAGCAGTACTTC.

This clonotype was detected ten times or more. The rearrangement joins TRBV24-1 to TRBJ2-7; the match to TRBD2 covers 11 bases. The V gene end was trimmed by 7 bases and the J gene end by 6 bases; junction bases not matched to a gene: 1. The CDR3 spans 12 residues. CDR1 is KGHDR and CDR2 is SFDVKD in the germline V gene. This chain's CDR3 is CATRGTSGEQYF. CDR3 in DNA: TGTGCCACCAGAGGGACTAGCGGCGAGCAGTACTTC.

This clonotype appeared many times. The chain carries TRBV2 and TRBJ1-5; D is perhaps TRBD1 (5 bases). The CDR3 spans 16 residues. CDR1 and CDR2 (germline): SNHLY, FYNNEI. V was trimmed by 4 bases and J by 7 bases, leaving 20 bases between them. DNA of the CDR3: TGTGCCAGCAGTGGAGCTATCGGGGCACCAGGACAGCCCCAGCATTTT. It specifies CASSGAIGAPGQPQHF.

Many counts were recorded for this clonotype. The gene calls are TRBV4-1 and TRBJ1-1; maybe TRBD1 (5 bases). The germline V and J ends were trimmed by 5 bases and 5 bases, with 9 bases remaining between them. CDR1 is MGHRA, CDR2 YSYEKL, per germline. The CDR3 is made up of 12 amino acids. The CDR3 sequence is CASSGGGTEAFF. CDR3 DNA: TGCGCCAGCAGCGGGGGAGGGACTGAAGCTTTCTTT.

This clonotype was counted only a few times. A much larger clonotype is one base distant, so this may be a read error. V is TRBV11-1 and J is TRBJ2-2; possibly TRBD2 for D (6 bases). Germline assignment: CDR1 SGHAT and CDR2 FQDESV (reference sequence). CDR3 length: 16 residues. DNA for the CDR3: TGTGCCAGCAGCCTAGCTGGAGGGGACAACACCGGGGAGCTGTTTTTT. Its protein product is CASSLAGGDNTGELFF.

There are many counts of this clonotype. The V call is TRBV15, the J call TRBJ2-7, with a possible D match to TRBD1 (6 bases). In germline, CDR1 is LNHNV, CDR2 YYDKDF (reference sequence). The CDR3 sequence is 16 residues long. The V end lost 1 base, the J end lost 1 base, and 14 bases lay between the germline ends. The CDR3 loop reads CATSRAGTWGSYEQYF. The CDR3 nucleotides are TGTGCCACCAGCAGAGCCGGGACATGGGGTTCCTACGAGCAGTACTTC.

A word on this clonotype: A much more abundant neighbour one base away suggests this may be a read error. The chain combines TRBV12-3 or TRBV12-4 with TRBJ2-2; 7 bases align to TRBD1. The CDR3 length is 15 residues. The V and J ends lost 6 bases and 3 bases, in that order; junction bases with no gene match: 7. In DNA form, the CDR3 reads TGTGCCAGCAGCACCGGGACAGTAGACACCGGGGAGCTGTTTTTT. Its protein product is CASSTGTVDTGELFF.